Each of the 3 T cell receptor beta chains below was sequenced from the same sample in a study of long-term antiretroviral therapy in people with HIV. Version v3.0 of the immunoSEQ assay was performed at survey level. Clones were read by immunoSEQ multiplex PCR, and TCRdb kept only the in-frame ones, dropping some. Among under 20,000 clones listed, approximately 80% were seen once. Sequences were derived from unsorted PBMCs, sampled 0.5 years before starting antiretroviral therapy. These receptors were obtained from a young man with HIV.

This chain connects TRBV6-1 to TRBJ2-3; TRBD2 matches at 12 bases. Trimming at V came to 2 bases and at J to 2 bases, leaving 5 bases not matched to a gene. Germline CDR1 reads MNHNS; CDR2 reads SASEGT. The CDR3 is made up of 17 amino acids. The CDR3 DNA is TGTGCCAGCAGTGAACCGACTAGCGGGAGATACACAGATACGCAGTATTTT. It translates to CASSEPTSGRYTDTQYF.

The chain couples TRBV19 to TRBJ2-7; D remains unclear. The CDR3 has 13 amino acids. Trimming cost V 7 bases and J 2 bases, with 12 bases left between them. CDR1 and CDR2 from the germline V gene are LNHDA and SQIVND (reference sequence). CDR3 coding DNA: TGTGCCAGTACTTCAGGACCCACCTACGAGCAGTACTTC. Translating gives CASTSGPTYEQYF. Combining the CDR3 with reference TRBV19 and TRBJ2-7 gives the whole variable domain DGGITQSPKYLFRKEGQNVTLSCEQNLNHDAMYWYRQDPGQGLRLIYYSQIVNDFQKGDIAEGYSVSREKKESFPLTVTSAQKNPTAFYLCASTSGPTYEQYFGPGTRLTVT.

This rearrangement joins TRBV25-1 to TRBJ1-2, with TRBD1 matching 9 bases. The CDR3 is 14 residues long. Germline CDR1 is MGHDK and CDR2 is SYGVNS. V trimming: 3 bases; J trimming: 5 bases; junction bases outside the gene matches: 4. CDR3 nucleotide sequence: TGTGCCAGCAGTGATCCCGGGACAGGGTATGGCTACACCTTC. Residues: CASSDPGTGYGYTF.